Shown below are 2 T cell receptor beta chains from a single sample sequenced in a study of T cell changes during pregnancy in multiple sclerosis. Sequencing was performed with immunoSEQ multiplex PCR; in TCRdb, only in-frame clones are kept and a portion is missing. The sample has 91,000 or so clones, approximately 93% seen once; the top ten hold almost 1%. Specimen: peripheral blood, collected after pregnancy. These receptors all come from a female donor with multiple sclerosis, enrolled in a pregnancy study.

The chain joins TRBV5-6 to TRBJ1-2; TRBD1 might be the D (6 bases). V was pared by 4 bases and J by 8 bases, with 27 bases between. CDR3 length: 17 amino acids. Germline CDR1 reads SGHDT; CDR2 reads YYEEEE. The CDR3: CASSLRTGFDRLKGYTF. The CDR3 coding sequence is TGTGCCAGCAGCCTCCGAACTGGTTTCGACAGGTTGAAGGGCTACACCTTC.

The chain couples TRBV2 to TRBJ2-1; D remains unclear. V dropped 4 bases and J dropped 10 bases, with 8 bases sitting between them. This CDR3 has 11 residues. The germline CDR1 and CDR2 sequences are SNHLY and FYNNEI. The CDR3 DNA is TGTGCCAGCAGTGGCCCCAGGGAGCAGTTCTTC. It codes for CASSGPREQFF.